These 16 T cell receptor beta chains originate from one sample sequenced in a study of identical twins. TCRdb ran MiXCR on the 5' RACE reads and lists one entry per CDR3 protein. Of some 690,000 distinct CDR3 sequences listed, approximately 21% are singletons. The data were also submitted as part of a second study, on T cells expressing NK-cell markers.

The sample consisted of PBMCs. All receptors come from a woman in her late teens or twenties in good health.

This clonotype was counted a few times. J is TRBJ2-5 and V is TRBV12-3 or TRBV12-4, with 12 bases lining up with TRBD2. This CDR3 has 16 residues. The trim removed 3 bases at V and 4 bases at J, leaving 6 bases unmatched. The CDR3 protein is CASSLNPGLAGETQYF. The CDR3 nucleotides are TGTGCCAGCAGTTTGAATCCGGGACTAGCGGGAGAGACCCAGTACTTC.

This clonotype was seen a handful of times. The rearrangement uses TRBV12-3 or TRBV12-4 and TRBJ2-1, with D unclear. With 6 bases removed from V and 7 bases from J, the gap between germline ends came to 10 bases. CDR3 length: 12 amino acids. The CDR3 DNA sequence: TGTGCCAGCAGCCCAACTACGAATGAGCAGTTCTTC. Its protein is CASSPTTNEQFF.

Only a few counts were recorded for this clonotype. The chain links TRBV5-1 to TRBJ2-7, with 7 bases fitting TRBD1. CDR1 is SGHRS, CDR2 YFSETQ, per germline. This CDR3 has 13 residues. Germline trimming cut 4 bases from V and 7 bases from J; bases unmatched to any gene: 8. The CDR3, as DNA: TGCGCCAGCAGCGGACAGGCTGGTAGGGAGCAGTACTTC. This translates into CASSGQAGREQYF. Combining the CDR3 with reference TRBV5-1 and TRBJ2-7 gives the whole variable domain KAGVTQTPRYLIKTRGQQVTLSCSPISGHRSVSWYQQTPGQGLQFLFEYFSETQRNKGNFPGRFSGRQFSNSRSEMNVSTLELGDSALYLCASSGQAGREQYFGPGTRLTVT.

This chain uses TRBV6-5 with TRBJ2-7; TRBD2 matches 8 bases. The CDR3 has 16 residues. The ends lost 2 bases at V and 0 bases at J; junction bases unmatched: 6. Germline V lookup: CDR1 MNHEY, CDR2 SVGAGI. The CDR3 loop reads CASSYTAAGASYEQYF. In nucleotides, the CDR3 is TGTGCCAGCAGTTACACAGCAGCGGGGGCCTCCTACGAGCAGTACTTC.

This chain connects TRBV7-8 to TRBJ1-2, with a weak D call TRBD1 (5 bases). The CDR3 consists of 14 residues. Germline V gene sequence: CDR1 SGHVS, CDR2 FQNEAQ. Between the trimmed V and J ends, which lost 5 bases and 5 bases, there was a span of 15 bases. CDR3 sequence reads: CASSPQVGLYGYTF. DNA of the CDR3: TGTGCCAGCAGCCCCCAGGTGGGGCTTTATGGCTACACCTTC.

This clonotype was counted between two and nine times. This chain connects TRBV5-1 to TRBJ2-1; TRBD2 matches at 16 bases. This CDR3 has 19 amino acids. V was pared by 0 bases and J by 8 bases, with 11 bases of the junction left unmatched. Germline V lookup: CDR1 SGHRS, CDR2 YFSETQ. CDR3 sequence reads: CASSLAPGTSGRAVDEQFF. CDR3 DNA: TGCGCCAGCAGCTTGGCCCCCGGGACTAGCGGGAGGGCTGTCGATGAGCAGTTCTTC.

The chain joins TRBV29-1 to TRBJ1-1, with 9 bases aligning to TRBD1. The CDR3 consists of 12 residues. The V and J ends lost 7 bases and 10 bases, in that order; junction bases with no gene match: 10. Germline V CDR1 and CDR2: SQVTM, ANQGSEA. The CDR3 sequence is CSAEGDRAVAFF. The CDR3 nucleotides are TGCAGCGCGGAAGGGGACAGGGCTGTAGCTTTCTTT.

This clonotype came up many times. This sequence joins TRBV12-3 or TRBV12-4 and TRBJ2-7; 11 bases line up with TRBD2. V trimming: 7 bases; J trimming: 7 bases; junction bases outside the gene matches: 12. This CDR3 is built from 15 residues. The DNA of the CDR3 is TGTGCCAGCATCGCCGATCTAGCGGGAGGATGGGAGCAGTACTTC. This sequence encodes CASIADLAGGWEQYF.

This clonotype was found a few times. This chain links TRBV6-5 with TRBJ2-3; no definite D call. V gave up 6 bases and J gave up 9 bases, with 13 bases separating them. Germline V CDR1 and CDR2: MNHEY, SVGAGI. The CDR3 is 12 amino acids. CDR3 region: CASSLIPGTQYF. DNA of the CDR3: TGTGCCAGCAGCCTTATTCCTGGCACGCAGTATTTT.

The V gene is TRBV9, the J gene TRBJ2-3, with TRBD2 matching over 8 bases. The V gene end was trimmed by 2 bases and the J gene end by 1 base; junction bases not matched to a gene: 6. The CDR3 covers 16 residues. The germline V gene has CDR1 SGDLS and CDR2 YYNGEE. In DNA, the CDR3 is TGTGCCAGCAGCGTGGGTGGGACTAGTGGCACAGATACGCAGTATTTT. This sequence encodes CASSVGGTSGTDTQYF.

This rearrangement joins TRBV10-3 to TRBJ2-2; 9 bases align to TRBD1. CDR3 length: 16 residues. Trimming removed 7 bases from V and 5 bases from J; junction bases left unmatched: 11. CDR1 and CDR2 from the germline V gene are ENHRY and SYGVKD. The CDR3 region is CAIKTGTGIWTGELFF. The CDR3 region has the DNA TGTGCCATCAAAACCGGGACAGGGATCTGGACCGGGGAGCTGTTTTTT.

This clonotype was found many times. The chain carries TRBV29-1 and TRBJ1-1; D is uncertain. The V end was cut by 3 bases, the J end by 0 bases, with 2 bases between. CDR3 length equals 11 residues. Germline assignment: CDR1 SQVTM and CDR2 ANQGSEA. The chain's CDR3 is CSVDVNTEAFF. DNA for the CDR3: TGCAGCGTTGATGTGAACACTGAAGCTTTCTTT. The whole variable domain, remainder taken from reference TRBV29-1 and TRBJ1-1, is SAVISQKPSRDICQRGTSLTIQCQVDSQVTMMFWYRQQPGQSLTLIATANQGSEATYESGFVIDKFPISRPNLTFSTLTVSNMSPEDSSIYLCSVDVNTEAFFGQGTRLTVV.

This clonotype was seen a handful of times. The rearrangement joins TRBV3-1 to TRBJ2-2, with D perhaps TRBD1 (5 bases). The germline V and J ends were trimmed by 0 bases and 11 bases, with 13 bases remaining between them. CDR1 and CDR2 (germline): LGHDT, YNNKEL (reference sequence). The CDR3 totals 14 residues. In DNA form, the CDR3 reads TGTGCCAGCAGCCAAGAAGGGGTTCTGAGAGAGCTGTTTTTT. Residues: CASSQEGVLRELFF.

In its sample, this clonotype was seen a few times. The rearrangement uses TRBV5-1 and TRBJ2-6; 7 bases line up with TRBD1. The germline gives CDR1 SGHRS, CDR2 YFSETQ. This CDR3 is built from 18 residues. V was clipped by 1 base and J by 0 bases; unmatched bases: 7. CDR3 nucleotide sequence: TGCGCCAGCAGCTTGCCCGACAGGGTGGGCTCTGGGGCCAACGTCCTGACTTTC. This encodes CASSLPDRVGSGANVLTF. Filled out from reference TRBV5-1 and TRBJ2-6, the complete variable domain reads KAGVTQTPRYLIKTRGQQVTLSCSPISGHRSVSWYQQTPGQGLQFLFEYFSETQRNKGNFPGRFSGRQFSNSRSEMNVSTLELGDSALYLCASSLPDRVGSGANVLTFGAGSRLTVL.

The chain uses TRBV12-3 or TRBV12-4 and TRBJ1-2; D may be TRBD1 (6 bases). This CDR3 is 13 amino acids long. With 5 bases removed from V and 6 bases from J, the gap between germline ends came to 13 bases. The CDR3 DNA reads as TGTGCCAGCAGTCCAAACAGGGACCATGGCTACACCTTC. Translation gives CASSPNRDHGYTF.

The gene calls are TRBV7-9 and TRBJ2-7; TRBD1 agrees at 8 bases. The germline V gene encodes CDR1 SEHNR and CDR2 FQNEAQ (reference sequence). This CDR3 is 14 amino acids long. V was clipped by 0 bases and J by 6 bases; unmatched bases: 4. Here the CDR3 DNA reads TGTGCCAGCAGCTTAGCGACAGGGGTGTCCGAGCAGTACTTC. It specifies CASSLATGVSEQYF.